This TCR beta chain was sequenced during a study of shared clonotypes between healthy human individuals. Study as a whole: CD4 naive and CD4 memory each took three plates per donor, while CD8 naive took two and CD8 memory one. General study findings and limits: The sole specimen, blood, was sampled, and tissue repertoires likely differ. Clonotype sharing among donors was thought likely to change with sequencing depth.

Sequenced by immunoSEQ multiplex PCR; TCRdb stores in-frame clones only, minus some. The data show more than 2 million clones, 95% seen once. Both subsets, CD45RA+ naive and CD45RA-negative memory, were split from the CD4+ cells. To note about this clone: Its target is unknown.

The CDR3 runs 13 residues. Trimming shortened V by 8 bases and J by 5 bases, and 15 bases separated the two germline ends. The germline V gene encodes CDR1 MNHNY and CDR2 SVGAGI (reference sequence). This clonotype originated in a man aged 18 to 30 in good health. Sequenced sample: naive CD4+ T cells sorted from blood. Subset in this sample: CD45RA+ positively selected. The chain couples TRBV6-6 to TRBJ2-5; no reliable D call. CDR3 in DNA: TGTGCCAGCCGGATTGGGAATTCGGAGACCCAGTACTTC. It encodes CASRIGNSETQYF.